The clone carrying this TCR beta chain was observed at least ten times. Its antigen is not identified. The data were obtained in a study of early T cells in non-severe SARS-CoV-2 infection. Study details: Sequenced material consisted of bulk RNA (from unsorted whole blood), and chains were unpaired. General observations from the study: Using VDJdb, the matching emphasized anti-spike CD8 responses while missing private and CD4 specificities.

The CDR3 contains 13 residues. Trimming took off 5 bases at V and 6 bases at J, with 14 bases between the two ends. Germline values: CDR1 SQVTM, CDR2 ANQGSEA. TCRdb reanalysed the 5' RACE reads using MiXCR and keeps one entry per CDR3 protein. Of 75,000 to 100,000 distinct CDR3 sequences in the sample, 14% to 15% were seen once. The chain employs TRBV29-1 and TRBJ2-1, with D possibly called TRBD1 or TRBD2 (6 bases each). The sequenced sample consisted of whole blood. The TCR was taken from an adult who was a healthcare worker with PCR-confirmed SARS-CoV-2 infection or an uninfected control (not recorded which). The CDR3 sequence: CSVYRGRSNEQFF. The CDR3 nucleotides read TGCAGCGTTTATCGGGGGCGAAGCAATGAGCAGTTCTTC.